Presented here are 13 T cell receptor beta chains from one specimen sequenced in a study of cytomegalovirus exposure and HLA in healthy donors (dated by TCRdb to about 2017). Receptor amplification or capture employed the immunoSEQ multiplex PCR assay. For the multiplex PCR, a mixture combining 60 forward primers for TCR Vbeta segments and 13 reverse primers for TCR Jbeta segments was used. TCRdb obtained this table from immuneACCESS and retained in-frame rearrangements with V and J assigned. These tables miss some clones; where compared with another copy, unresolved V genes account for less than half of the shortfall, and the remainder is unexplained. In all, the sample holds 85,000 to 130,000 clones, and roughly 80% of those were seen once. Together, the top ten hold 12% to 15% of the sample. The sample consisted of PBMCs. Every receptor here comes from a male donor in good health and CMV-seropositive.

Comments on this clone: The junction departs from germline at one end; a sequencing error may be responsible. The V gene is TRBV28, the J gene TRBJ2-7; 10 nucleotides match TRBD1. The CDR3 sequence is 13 residues long. Germline loops: CDR1 MDHEN, CDR2 SYDVKM. The chain's CDR3 is CASSTGTGAYHHF. In DNA form, the CDR3 reads TGTGCCAGCAGTACCGGGACAGGGGCTTACCATCACTTC.

This rearrangement joins TRBV5-1 to TRBJ2-4, with a possible D match to TRBD2 (6 bases). CDR1 is SGHRS and CDR2 is YFSETQ in the germline V gene. The CDR3 is 16 residues long. Deletions cut 1 base from V and 9 bases from J, with 20 bases between. The CDR3 is CASSLTPWEERSIQYF. For the CDR3, the DNA is TGCGCCAGCAGCTTGACCCCCTGGGAGGAGAGAAGCATTCAGTACTTC.

The chain joins TRBV7-6 to TRBJ2-2; 8 positions match TRBD1. Per the germline V gene, CDR1 is SGHVS and CDR2 is FNYEAQ. The CDR3 totals 16 residues. The J segment lost 6 bases and the V segment lost 11 bases, leaving 17 bases of the junction unmatched. The CDR3 is CASSLPTGVWSGELFF. CDR3 nucleotides: TGTGCCTCTTCACTCCCGACAGGGGTATGGTCCGGGGAGCTGTTTTTT.

The chain uses TRBV4-2 and TRBJ1-3; no reliable D call. CDR1 is LGHNA, CDR2 YNFKEQ, per germline. The ends were cut back, 0 bases at V and 0 bases at J, with 12 bases in the middle. The CDR3 contains 17 residues. The CDR3 DNA is TGTGCCAGCAGCCAAGAGCGAATCCGGTCCTCTGGAAACACCATATATTTT. Amino acids: CASSQERIRSSGNTIYF.

The chain uses TRBV2 and TRBJ1-5; D may be TRBD1 (6 bases). Trimming removed 5 bases at V and 5 bases at J, with 13 bases between. In germline, CDR1 is SNHLY, CDR2 FYNNEI. CDR3 size: 14 residues. CDR3 amino acids: CASSLQGIYQPQHF. For the CDR3, the DNA is TGTGCCAGCAGTTTACAGGGTATATATCAGCCCCAGCATTTT.

J is TRBJ2-3 and V is TRBV10-2, with 9 nucleotides matching TRBD2. This CDR3 has 18 amino acids. Per the germline V gene, CDR1 is WSHSY and CDR2 is SAAADI. The ends lost 2 bases at V and 2 bases at J; junction bases unmatched: 11. The CDR3 DNA reads TGCGCCAGCAGTGAGGGGGTCTTTAGCGGGGGAATCACAGATACGCAGTATTTT. Its protein is CASSEGVFSGGITDTQYF.

The DNA for the CDR3 is TGTGCCAGCAGTAGCCGGTGGACTAGCACAGATACGCAGTATTTT. This codes for CASSSRWTSTDTQYF. The rearrangement joins TRBV6-1 to TRBJ2-3, with D possibly being TRBD2 (5 bases). V shed 5 bases and J shed 0 bases, with 12 bases lying between them. CDR1 is MNHNS, CDR2 SASEGT, per germline. CDR3 length: 15 amino acids.

The chain recombines TRBV10-1 with TRBJ2-3; perhaps TRBD2 as D (7 bases). CDR1 and CDR2 from the germline V gene are WNHNN and SYGVQD (reference sequence). Trimming pared 3 bases from V and 2 bases from J, leaving 12 bases between. This CDR3 region has 15 residues. The DNA of the CDR3 is TGCGCCAGCAGTGATAGGGGGGGGCCCACAGATACGCAGTATTTT. The encoded protein is CASSDRGGPTDTQYF.

J is TRBJ2-3 and V is TRBV9; 12 positions agree with TRBD1. Germline-derived CDR1 and CDR2 are SGDLS and YYNGEE. The CDR3 loop spans 17 amino acids. V lost 3 bases and J lost 5; bases outside the gene matches: 10. In DNA, the CDR3 is TGTGCCAGCAGCGCCTTGAGGGACAGGGGGCGTAGAGATACGCAGTATTTT. This gives the protein CASSALRDRGRRDTQYF.

In regard to this clone: Distinct nucleotide sequences in the sample also encode this CDR3. The chain uses TRBV4-3 and TRBJ2-1; D is unresolved. With 0 bases removed from V and 0 bases from J, the gap between germline ends came to 3 bases. Germline loops: CDR1 LGHNA, CDR2 YSLEER. The CDR3 contains 14 residues. The DNA of the CDR3 is TGCGCCAGCAGCCAAGATCGCTCCTACAATGAGCAGTTCTTC. Translated: CASSQDRSYNEQFF.

The chain combines TRBV6-5 with TRBJ1-2; 7 nucleotides line up with TRBD1. The CDR3 extends over 14 amino acids. Germline V CDR1 and CDR2: MNHEY, SVGAGI. V was pared by 4 bases and J by 5 bases, with 7 bases of the junction left unmatched. The CDR3 bases are TGTGCCAGCAGTTTCGGGACAGACCTTTATGGCTACACCTTC. Translated, it gives CASSFGTDLYGYTF.

The CDR3 here is CASSIRSGSSGNTIYF. Written as DNA, the CDR3 is TGTGCCAGTAGTATACGGTCCGGGAGCTCTGGAAACACCATATATTTT. The rearrangement uses TRBV19 and TRBJ1-3, with no clear D. CDR1 is LNHDA, CDR2 SQIVND, per germline (reference sequence). The CDR3 runs 16 residues. Trimming took off 2 bases at V and 0 bases at J, with 11 bases between the two ends. The variable domain in full, with the rest retrieved from reference TRBV19 and TRBJ1-3, is DGGITQSPKYLFRKEGQNVTLSCEQNLNHDAMYWYRQDPGQGLRLIYYSQIVNDFQKGDIAEGYSVSREKKESFPLTVTSAQKNPTAFYLCASSIRSGSSGNTIYFGEGSWLTVV.

The rearrangement links TRBV19 to TRBJ2-2; 9 nucleotides match TRBD1. Unmatched junction bases numbered 2, after V lost 5 bases and J lost 4 bases. This CDR3 is 14 amino acids long. Germline assignment: CDR1 LNHDA and CDR2 SQIVND (reference sequence). The CDR3 region is CASSLTGGTGELFF. For the CDR3, the DNA is TGTGCCAGTAGTTTGACAGGGGGCACCGGGGAGCTGTTTTTT.